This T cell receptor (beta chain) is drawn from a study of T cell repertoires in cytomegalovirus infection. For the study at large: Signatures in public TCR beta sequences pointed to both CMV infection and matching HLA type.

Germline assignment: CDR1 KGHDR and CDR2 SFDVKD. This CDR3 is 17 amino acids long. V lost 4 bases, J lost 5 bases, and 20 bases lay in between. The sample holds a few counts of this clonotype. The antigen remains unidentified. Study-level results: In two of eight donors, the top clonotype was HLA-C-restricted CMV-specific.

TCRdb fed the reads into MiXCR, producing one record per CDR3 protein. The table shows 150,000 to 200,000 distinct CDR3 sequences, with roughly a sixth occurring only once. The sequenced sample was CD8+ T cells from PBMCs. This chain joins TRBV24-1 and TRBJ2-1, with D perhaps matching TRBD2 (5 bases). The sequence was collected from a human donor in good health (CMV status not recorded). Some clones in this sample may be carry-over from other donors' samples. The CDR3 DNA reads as TGTGCCACCAGTGACCCCGTACGGGAAACCGGAAACAATGAGCAGTTCTTC. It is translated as CATSDPVRETGNNEQFF.